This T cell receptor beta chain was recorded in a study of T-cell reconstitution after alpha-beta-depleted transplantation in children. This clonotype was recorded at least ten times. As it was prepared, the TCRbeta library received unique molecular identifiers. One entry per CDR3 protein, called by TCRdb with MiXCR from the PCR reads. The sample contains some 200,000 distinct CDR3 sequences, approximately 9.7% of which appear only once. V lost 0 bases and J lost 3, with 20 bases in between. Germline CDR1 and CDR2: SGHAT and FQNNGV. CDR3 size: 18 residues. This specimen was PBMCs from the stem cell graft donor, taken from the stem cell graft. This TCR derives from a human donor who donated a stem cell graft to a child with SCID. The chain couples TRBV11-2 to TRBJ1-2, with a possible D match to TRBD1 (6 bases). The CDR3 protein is CASSLDPHRQGIDYGYTF. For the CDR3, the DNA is TGTGCCAGCAGCTTAGATCCCCACCGGCAGGGGATAGACTATGGCTACACCTTC.